This entry is about one T cell receptor beta chain. This sample stems from a study of blood T cell repertoires in COVID-19. Study overall: Sites in the United States, Italy and Spain provided acute and convalescent COVID-19 samples. The analysed material was cDNA or gDNA that came from T cells, B-cell-depleted T cells, or PBMCs.

Trimming removed 2 bases at V and 2 bases at J, with 10 bases between. Germline V gene sequence: CDR1 WNHNN, CDR2 SYGVQD (reference sequence). This CDR3 is built from 14 residues. In the source study's methods: For nucleated cells, counts were estimated from reference gene primer amplification. Repertoires were generated with immunoSEQ multiplex PCR, while TCRdb's copy carries only in-frame clones and drops some. That table supplies the V and J calls and clone size; D and trimming were determined from the DNA. The data contain about 410,000 clones, roughly 89% of them singletons. This chain uses TRBV10-1 with TRBJ2-7; weak D call: TRBD2 (5 bases). The receptor was isolated from a woman in her 30s with active or convalescent COVID-19. Sequencing used peripheral blood. This CDR3 reads CASSEEDSTYEQYF. The CDR3 DNA reads as TGCGCCAGCAGTGAGGAGGACTCCACCTACGAGCAGTACTTC.